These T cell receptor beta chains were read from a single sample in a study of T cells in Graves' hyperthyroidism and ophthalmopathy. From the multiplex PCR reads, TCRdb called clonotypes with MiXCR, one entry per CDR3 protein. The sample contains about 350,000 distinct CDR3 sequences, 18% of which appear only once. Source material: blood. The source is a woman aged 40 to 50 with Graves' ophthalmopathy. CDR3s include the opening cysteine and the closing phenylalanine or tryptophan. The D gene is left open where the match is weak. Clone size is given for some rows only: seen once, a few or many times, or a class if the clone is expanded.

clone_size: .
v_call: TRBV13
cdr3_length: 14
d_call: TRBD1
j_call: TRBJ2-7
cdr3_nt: TGTGCCAGCAGCCTTTGGGACAGCCGCCTCGAGCAGTACTTC
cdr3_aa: CASSLWDSRLEQYF

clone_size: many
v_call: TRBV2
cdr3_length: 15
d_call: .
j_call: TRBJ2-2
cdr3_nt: TGTGCCAGCAGTGGCTACAGCATTAGGGCCGGGGAGCTGTTTTTT
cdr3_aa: CASSGYSIRAGELFF

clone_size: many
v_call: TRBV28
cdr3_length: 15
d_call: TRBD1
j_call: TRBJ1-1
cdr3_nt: TGTGCCAGCAGTTTACGGGGGACAGGGGGTACTGAAGCTTTCTTT
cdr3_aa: CASSLRGTGGTEAFF

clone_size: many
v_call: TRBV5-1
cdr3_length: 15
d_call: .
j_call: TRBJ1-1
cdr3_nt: TGCGCCAGCAGCTTGGATGGGGCTTCGAACACTGAAGCTTTCTTT
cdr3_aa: CASSLDGASNTEAFF

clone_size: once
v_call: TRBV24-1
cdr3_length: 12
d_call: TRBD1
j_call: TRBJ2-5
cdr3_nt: TGTGCCACCGGGACAGGCGTCGAGACCCAGTACTTC
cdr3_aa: CATGTGVETQYF

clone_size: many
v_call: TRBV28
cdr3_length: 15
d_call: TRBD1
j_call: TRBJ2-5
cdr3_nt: TGTGCCAGCAGTACGCGGACAGGGTTTCAAGAGACCCAGTACTTC
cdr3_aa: CASSTRTGFQETQYF

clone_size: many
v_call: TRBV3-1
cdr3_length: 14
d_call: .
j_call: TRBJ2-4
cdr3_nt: TGTGCCAGCAGTCGGTCGGGACAACTAGGCATTCAGTACTTC
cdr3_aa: CASSRSGQLGIQYF

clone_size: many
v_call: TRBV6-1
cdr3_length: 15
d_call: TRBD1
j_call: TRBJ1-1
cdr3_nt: TGTGCCAGCAGTGCCTTAGTGCCAGGGGGCACTGAAGCTTTCTTT
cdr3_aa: CASSALVPGGTEAFF

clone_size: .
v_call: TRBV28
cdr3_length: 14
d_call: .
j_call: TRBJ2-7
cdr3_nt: TGTGCCAGCAGTTTTGCACCCTCCTCGGGAGAGCAGTACTTC
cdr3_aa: CASSFAPSSGEQYF

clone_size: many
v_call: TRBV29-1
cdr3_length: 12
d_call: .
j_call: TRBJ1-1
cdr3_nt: TGCAGCGTTACTACGAGACACACTGAAGCTTTCTTT
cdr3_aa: CSVTTRHTEAFF

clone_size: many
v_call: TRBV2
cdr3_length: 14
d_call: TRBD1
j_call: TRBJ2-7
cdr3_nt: TGTGCCAGCAGTGCCGGGACAGAGCCTTACGAGCAGTACTTC
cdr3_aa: CASSAGTEPYEQYF

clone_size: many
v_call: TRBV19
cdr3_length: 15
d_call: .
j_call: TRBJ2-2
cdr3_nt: TGTGCCAGTAGTGCGGGGACAGTAAACACCGGGGAGCTGTTTTTT
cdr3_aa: CASSAGTVNTGELFF

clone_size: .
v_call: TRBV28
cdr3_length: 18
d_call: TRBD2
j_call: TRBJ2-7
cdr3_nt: TGTGCCAGCAGTTGGGTTCCGGGACTAGCGGGATGGGCCTACGAGCAGTACTTC
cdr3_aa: CASSWVPGLAGWAYEQYF

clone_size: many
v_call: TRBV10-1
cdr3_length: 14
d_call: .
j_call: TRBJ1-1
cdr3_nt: TGCGCCAGCAGTGAGTCGACACAGGGTGTGGATGCTTTCTTT
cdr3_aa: CASSESTQGVDAFF